Listed below are T cell receptor beta chains from one sample, sequenced in a study of blood T cell repertoires in COVID-19. Repertoires were generated with immunoSEQ multiplex PCR, while TCRdb's copy carries only in-frame clones and drops some. The sample lists some 81,000 clones, around 91% occurring once. The sequencing input was peripheral blood. The receptors come from a woman between 50 and 59 years old in a cohort sampled during active COVID-19. CDR3s include the opening cysteine and the closing phenylalanine or tryptophan. Fields, in order: CDR3 protein, CDR3 DNA, V gene, J gene, D gene. The D gene is left open where the match is weak.

cdr3_aa: CASSWSQTDTQYF; cdr3_nt: TGTGCCAGCAGCTGGAGCCAGACAGATACGCAGTATTTT; v_call: TRBV5-4; j_call: TRBJ2-3; d_call: -
cdr3_aa: CASRNRNGNTIYF; cdr3_nt: TGTGCCAGCAGAAACAGGAATGGAAACACCATATATTTT; v_call: TRBV28; j_call: TRBJ1-3; d_call: -
cdr3_aa: CASSPPSRGLGYGYTF; cdr3_nt: TGTGCCAGCAGTCCACCCTCCAGGGGTCTTGGATATGGCTACACCTTC; v_call: TRBV28; j_call: TRBJ1-2; d_call: -
cdr3_aa: CASSQPVAGGTGELFF; cdr3_nt: TGTGCCAGCAGCCAGCCGGTCGCGGGAGGCACCGGGGAGCTGTTTTTT; v_call: TRBV3-1/TRBV3-2; j_call: TRBJ2-2; d_call: TRBD2
cdr3_aa: CASSLDRVNHEQYF; cdr3_nt: TGTGCCAGCAGCTTAGATCGGGTGAACCACGAGCAGTACTTC; v_call: TRBV7-9; j_call: TRBJ2-7; d_call: -
cdr3_aa: CASSAPGLAGSYEQYF; cdr3_nt: TGCGCCAGCAGCGCCCCAGGTCTAGCGGGATCCTACGAGCAGTACTTC; v_call: TRBV5-1; j_call: TRBJ2-7; d_call: TRBD2
cdr3_aa: CASSLDRETEAFF; cdr3_nt: TGTGCCAGCAGCTTAGACAGGGAAACTGAAGCTTTCTTT; v_call: TRBV11-2; j_call: TRBJ1-1; d_call: -
cdr3_aa: CASSFGHSNEQFF; cdr3_nt: TGTGCCAGCAGTTTCGGACACTCCAATGAGCAGTTCTTC; v_call: TRBV12-3/TRBV12-4; j_call: TRBJ2-1; d_call: -
cdr3_aa: CASSEALGLAGQEQFF; cdr3_nt: TGTGCCAGCAGTGAAGCGCTGGGACTAGCGGGACAAGAGCAGTTCTTC; v_call: TRBV2; j_call: TRBJ2-1; d_call: TRBD2
cdr3_aa: CASSQKRDMYQPQHF; cdr3_nt: TGTGCCAGCAGCCAAAAGAGAGACATGTATCAGCCCCAGCATTTT; v_call: TRBV28; j_call: TRBJ1-5; d_call: -
cdr3_aa: CASSLQRLGTSEQYF; cdr3_nt: TGTGCCAGCAGCTTACAAAGACTAGGGACGTCCGAGCAGTACTTC; v_call: TRBV7-9; j_call: TRBJ2-7; d_call: -
cdr3_aa: CASSSRLADSYEQYF; cdr3_nt: TGTGCCAGCAGCTCCCGTTTAGCGGACTCCTACGAGCAGTACTTC; v_call: TRBV12-1; j_call: TRBJ2-7; d_call: -